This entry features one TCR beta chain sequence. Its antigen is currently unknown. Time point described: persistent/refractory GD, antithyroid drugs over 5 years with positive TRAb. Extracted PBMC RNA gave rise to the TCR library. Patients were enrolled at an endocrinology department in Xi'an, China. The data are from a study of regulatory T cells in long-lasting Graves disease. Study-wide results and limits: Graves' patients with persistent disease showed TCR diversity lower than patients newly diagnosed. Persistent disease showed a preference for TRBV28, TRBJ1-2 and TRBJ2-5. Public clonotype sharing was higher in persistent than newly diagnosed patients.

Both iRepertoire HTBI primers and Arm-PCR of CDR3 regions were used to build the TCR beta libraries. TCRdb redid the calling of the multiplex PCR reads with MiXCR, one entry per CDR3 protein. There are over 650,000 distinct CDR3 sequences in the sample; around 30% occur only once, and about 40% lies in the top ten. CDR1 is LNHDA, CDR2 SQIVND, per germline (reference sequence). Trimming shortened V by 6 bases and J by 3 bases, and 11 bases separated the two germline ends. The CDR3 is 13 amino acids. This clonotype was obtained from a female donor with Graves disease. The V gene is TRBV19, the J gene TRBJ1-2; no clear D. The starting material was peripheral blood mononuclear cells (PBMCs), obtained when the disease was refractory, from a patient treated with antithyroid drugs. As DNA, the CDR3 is TGTGCCAGTAGATCCCGCCTGGACTATGGCTACACCTTC. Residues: CASRSRLDYGYTF.